The entry that follows covers one T cell receptor beta chain sequence. Its specificity is unknown. Produced via immunoSEQ multiplex PCR; TCRdb's table is partial and in-frame only. The repertoire holds approximately 270,000 clones, with 80% to 90% as singletons. The sample is drawn from a study of cytomegalovirus exposure and HLA in healthy donors. Broader study findings: In vitro, a few CMV-associated chains proved specific for CMV antigens. According to a later analysis, TCR clusters from the first cohort tended to co-occur in the 100 to 150 validation repertoires. The study recorded 164 TCR beta chains that were cytomegalovirus-associated.

This receptor was obtained from a young woman in good health and CMV-seronegative. Sequenced sample: PBMCs.

CDR3 coding DNA: TGTGCCAGCAGCCAGGGGGTATATACTGAAGCTTTCTTT. It codes for CASSQGVYTEAFF. The chain employs TRBV25-1 and TRBJ1-1; 7 bases are shared with TRBD1. The V and J ends lost 6 bases and 5 bases, in that order; junction bases with no gene match: 6. The CDR3 extends over 13 amino acids. Germline CDR1 and CDR2: MGHDK and SYGVNS.